This T cell receptor (beta chain) was profiled in a study of patients and donors after allogeneic stem cell transplantation. This clonotype was detected a few times. TCRdb reprocessed the RT-PCR reads with MiXCR, giving one entry per CDR3 protein. The sample consists of approximately 430,000 distinct CDR3 sequences, approximately 16% of them appearing once. Trimming removed 4 bases from V and 5 bases from J, with 8 bases in between. Germline CDR1 is LGHNT and CDR2 is FRNRAP. There are 13 residues in the CDR3. The specimen sequenced was blood, either unsorted or a sorted T cell fraction (not recorded which). The chain employs TRBV12-5 and TRBJ2-2; D uncertain. The clonotype comes from a human donor who was either an allogeneic HSCT recipient or a stem cell or donor lymphocyte infusion donor (not recorded which). It is not recorded whose cells these are; they may come from a transplant donor. CDR3 loop: CASGYQATGELFF. The CDR3 DNA reads as TGTGCTAGTGGTTATCAGGCTACCGGGGAGCTGTTTTTT.